What follows describes a single T cell receptor (beta chain). The antigen is undetermined. CDR1 is LNHDA and CDR2 is SQIVND in the germline V gene (reference sequence). Trimming removed 7 bases from V and 2 bases from J; junction bases left unmatched: 6. The CDR3 runs 15 residues. TCRdb's copy holds only in-frame clones and misses some; the assay was immunoSEQ multiplex PCR. The sample lists roughly 30,000 clones, roughly 80% occurring once. This record belongs to a study of OX40 agonist ivuxolimab in advanced cancers. Whole-study context: Age averaged about 62 years (range about 20 to 79), and roughly 82% were male. Enrollees could have had prior anti-PD-1, anti-PD-L1 or anti-CTLA-4 therapy, which over 35% had received. Findings of the study overall: CD8+ T cells showed, on average, more clonal expansion than CD4+ cells. Both CD4+ and CD8+ T cell populations in blood had undergone clonal expansion by week 6 at 0.1 to 3.0 mg/kg.

The input for sequencing was CD4+ or CD8+ T cells sorted from blood, taken in a trial of the OX40 agonist ivuxolimab. V and J are TRBV19 and TRBJ2-7; 12 nucleotides match TRBD2. This clonotype was sampled from an adult with an advanced solid tumor such as melanoma, head and neck, liver or kidney cancer. This chain's CDR3 is CASTKLAGGTYEQYF. CDR3 in DNA: TGTGCCAGTACTAAACTAGCGGGGGGAACCTACGAGCAGTACTTC.